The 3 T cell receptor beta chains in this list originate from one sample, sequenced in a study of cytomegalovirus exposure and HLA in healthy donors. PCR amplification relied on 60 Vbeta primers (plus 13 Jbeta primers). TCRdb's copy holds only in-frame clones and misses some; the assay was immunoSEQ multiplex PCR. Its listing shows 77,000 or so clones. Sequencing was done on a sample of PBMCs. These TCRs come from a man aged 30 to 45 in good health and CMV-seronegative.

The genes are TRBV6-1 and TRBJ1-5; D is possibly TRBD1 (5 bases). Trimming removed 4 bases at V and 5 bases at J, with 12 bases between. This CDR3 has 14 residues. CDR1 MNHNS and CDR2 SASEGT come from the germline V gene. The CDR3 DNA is TGTGCCAGCAGTGCCTCCTGGGGGGATCAGCCCCAGCATTTT. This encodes CASSASWGDQPQHF.

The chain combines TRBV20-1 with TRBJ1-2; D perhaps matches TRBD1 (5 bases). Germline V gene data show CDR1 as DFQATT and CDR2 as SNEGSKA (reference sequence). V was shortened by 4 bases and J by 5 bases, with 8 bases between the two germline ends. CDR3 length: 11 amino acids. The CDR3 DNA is TGCAGTGCTATCGGGACTTATGGCTACACCTTC. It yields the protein CSAIGTYGYTF.

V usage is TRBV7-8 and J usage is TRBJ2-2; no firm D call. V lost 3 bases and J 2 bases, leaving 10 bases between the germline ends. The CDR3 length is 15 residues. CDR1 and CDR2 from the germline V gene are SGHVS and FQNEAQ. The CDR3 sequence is CASSFLQHNTGELFF. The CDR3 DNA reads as TGTGCCAGCAGCTTCCTACAGCACAACACCGGGGAGCTGTTTTTT.